This T cell receptor beta chain was identified in a study of cytomegalovirus exposure and HLA in healthy donors (dated by TCRdb to about 2017). At the level of the whole study: An earlier analysis of under 600 of the donors reported about 250 Gb of sequence data and some 120 million unique TCR beta sequences from roughly 200 million T cells. An earlier analysis of roughly 600 of the donors used high-throughput TCR beta sequencing to judge whether each TCR beta V gene segment behaved as functional or pseudogenic. Because of strong linkage in the cohort, five DR-DQ haplotypes were treated as single units for association and clustering. Using immunosequencing, the study profiled T cell repertoires from 640 or so subjects and related those repertoires to cytomegalovirus serostatus. Among several hundred genotyped donors of the cohort, an average of about 220,000 unique TCR beta nucleotide sequences was sequenced per donor, of which approximately 18% were non-productive. HLA typing included class I and class II loci at four-digit resolution. Besides the first cohort of about 730 subjects, a separate validation cohort made up of 120 different subjects was used. To predict cytomegalovirus infection status, the study brought together high-throughput TCR immunosequencing, statistical association of individual TCRs with disease status, and machine learning. The genetic ancestry cluster associated with self-reported Caucasian donors included 70% to 85% of the roughly 400 genotyped donors. In a later genetic analysis, genome-wide SNP genotypes for about 65% of the roughly 700 donors were used, and that subset was treated as a discovery cohort. Rather than using new phenotypic data, the later analysis identified candidate immune exposures from TCR beta sequences and from how often those sequences occurred across donors. The study aimed to test whether signatures of past pathogen exposure could be identified by cataloging public T cell receptors. Every repertoire in the discovery cohort had been generated on one and the same sequencing platform. To study patterns of TCR occurrence, a later analysis re-analyzed previously published TCR beta repertoires from 600 to 750 donors and added high-resolution HLA genotyping. An early release covering roughly 600 HLA-typed donors comprised around 300 gigabases of sequencing data and approximately 85 million unique TCR sequences. The number of donors typed differed by locus, with about 629-630 for A, B, C, DRB1 and DQB1, around 520 for DQA1, 600 to 610 for DPA1, and about 450 for DPB1. Donor age, sex, ethnicity and CMV serostatus were collected together with the repertoire data. Results the study describes overall, beyond this receptor: The presence/absence analyses assumed that sequencing depth was roughly uniform across donors, and that assumption may not be true. In a later genetic analysis, fewer N-insertions in productive TCRs were reported among donors in an Asian-associated ancestry cluster than the roughly 700-donor mean. The authors suggested that the approach could potentially be extended to other disease states and immunological phenotypes. A later analysis reported that several top co-occurrence clusters appeared linked to parvovirus B19, influenza, CMV and Epstein-Barr virus. Because the 87-base-pair reads could not distinguish some IMGT-functional V segments, including TRBV6-2 and TRBV6-3, those segments were excluded. While some public TCRs were present in many individuals, most TCR sequences turned up only very rarely across donors. Most CMV-associated TCR beta chains appeared to be HLA-restricted in a later analysis, and the HLA associations seemed to be driven largely by CMV exposure. In the study, around 150 TCR beta chains were listed as associated with cytomegalovirus. The cohort was sequenced for TCR beta chains only, and without alpha or paired-chain data the features that could be detected were limited. A later analysis found that TCR association rates varied across HLA loci, with DRB1 alleles showing the most associated TCRs and HLA-C alleles the fewest. Three of the identified cytomegalovirus-associated TCR beta chains were confirmed in vitro to be specific for cytomegalovirus antigens. For the cohort, immune exposure information was limited to CMV serostatus. In both the original and validation cohorts, the classifier was reported to diagnose cytomegalovirus status with high specificity and sensitivity. In a later analysis, HLA-associated TCR beta chains showed more clonal expansion and lower generation probabilities than non-associated chains that were equally common. Over 15 rarely observed V segments, including chromosome 9 orphons, were excluded from the earlier analysis of about 500 of the donors because counts were too low. An earlier analysis of around 600 of the donors showed that most TCR beta V segments appeared in productive rearrangements either about 87% or about 30% of the time, which broadly matched IMGT annotations. A further reported finding was that TCR beta sequences accurately predicted the HLA-A and HLA-B alleles for most subjects in the first cohort. A cluster of highly shared sequence variants was judged likely to be a technical artifact of the sequencing pipeline. A later analysis associated about 18,000 TCR beta sequences with specific HLA alleles at a false discovery rate of 0.05. When HLA alleles, especially DR and DQ, strongly co-occurred, attributing TCR associations to individual alleles was difficult. In a later genetic analysis, a missense DCLRE1C variant was associated with V-gene and J-gene trimming of TCR beta chains, and the association was replicated in an independent cohort. Linkage disequilibrium might explain the correlated functional status among segregating V segments, but an unknown experimental factor could not be excluded. Because some donors lacked HLA typing at each locus, the association tests relied only on the typed subset.

The cohort comprised 666 healthy bone marrow donors. All cohort members were sampled while nominally healthy, although unrecorded immune exposures were likely present. The donor tested CMV seropositive and was one of the 289 seropositive cohort members. A peripheral blood sample was collected from each donor, and TCR beta sequencing was performed on peripheral blood mononuclear cells. Genomic DNA extraction from the blood cell samples was performed with the Qiagen DNeasy Blood Extraction Kit. Per the germline V gene, SGHTA is the CDR1 and FQGNSA is the CDR2. Here V drops 0 bases and J drops 5 bases, and the junction holds 6 bases not matched to any gene. From cysteine to phenylalanine, the CDR3 is 17 amino acids long. CDR3 DNA is the only sequence kept; it has 51 bases, read in frame from the first base. Comments on this clone: There is no known antigen for this receptor. Base qualities are missing; no much larger clone stands one base away.

The method was the immunoSEQ multiplex PCR assay. For the multiplex PCR, a mixture combining 60 forward primers for TCR Vbeta segments and 13 reverse primers for TCR Jbeta segments was used. A multiplex PCR assay on genomic DNA amplified the CDR3 region of rearranged TCR beta genes. The Illumina HiSeq System was used to sequence the amplified TCR beta libraries as 87-base-pair reads. Under the source paper's analysis protocol: In a later analysis, some 80 million unique TCR beta chains were counted across the approximately 640 repertoires, and roughly 11 million of these chains were shared by at least two donors. Raw reads were error-corrected and collapsed into unique sequences with a nearest-neighbor algorithm that merged closely related sequences to remove PCR and sequencing errors. CDR3 sequences were aligned to IMGT reference sequences to assign V, D and J gene segments. For a sequence to be retained, at least a six-nucleotide match to both a V gene segment and a J gene segment was required. A rearrangement counted as productive if the CDR3 had no stop codons and remained in frame with V and J, and every other rearrangement counted as non-productive. Following IMGT convention, CDR3 was defined as the stretch from the second conserved V-encoded cysteine up to the conserved J-encoded phenylalanine. In an earlier analysis of more than 550 of the donors, sequences lacking an unambiguous match to a single V gene segment were excluded. In an earlier analysis of some 590 of the donors, a V segment was called functional when productive rearrangements were above 56.7%, and segregating when the standard deviation between donors exceeded 5%. A statistical classification framework was developed to diagnose cytomegalovirus status using the catalog of TCR beta chain sequences. V and J gene assignment, in a later analysis, came from comparing TCR nucleotide sequences with IMGT/GENE-DB human TR gene sequences. Using the TCRdist pipeline, a later analysis assigned CDR3 sequences along with most-parsimonious VDJ recombination scenarios. In a later analysis, each TCR beta chain was defined by its CDR3 amino acid sequence together with its V-gene family, and reads without a unique V-gene family were excluded. As a way to deal with suspected cross-contamination and a sequencing artifact, a later analysis dropped 592 nucleotide sequences that were highly shared and had low generation probability. In a later analysis, a clonal expansion index was calculated for each public chain from normalized within-repertoire ranks of inferred template counts. In a later analysis, generation probabilities were computed with a VDJ recombination model fitted to out-of-frame rearrangements, and the resulting probabilities were checked against IGoR. In a later analysis, TCR-TCR, TCR-HLA and TCR-CMV co-occurrence was scored with hypergeometric tests, and a repertoire-size bias correction was applied to TCR pairs. To estimate false discovery rates, a later analysis permuted the HLA or CMV assignments 20 times. In a later analysis, co-occurring TCRs were grouped with DBSCAN, and TCRdist sequence similarity was added when clustering was performed within HLA-allele-positive subsets. Co-occurrence clustering excluded repertoires with fewer than 30,000 or more than 120,000 public chains, plus five with anomalous nucleotide sharing. In its TCRdb copy, this immuneACCESS table keeps in-frame sequences only and misses some clones. Where compared with another copy, unresolved V genes explain less than half of these, and the others have no known cause. That table gives V, J and clone size, and the DNA gave D and trimming. The sample table holds 180,000 or so clones, of which approximately 85% were seen once. The ten largest clones represent about a tenth of the sample.

Here the chain combines TRBV7-2 and TRBJ2-3, and TRBD1 matches 12 of the central bases. Sequencing used PBMCs. The TCR sequence derives from a man between 18 and 35 years old in good health and CMV-seropositive. The DNA sequence is given as TGTGCCAGCAGCTTAGCCCCGGGACAGGGGGCGGGAGATACGCAGTATTTT. It is translated as CASSLAPGQGAGDTQYF.